These 20 T cell receptor beta chains originate from one sample sequenced in a study of cytotoxic CD8 clonotypes in ibrutinib-treated CLL. Clones were sequenced by immunoSEQ multiplex PCR, and TCRdb holds only the in-frame ones, with some missing. This table holds approximately 57,000 clones, 56% found once. The sequencing used PBMCs, collected after 24 months of ibrutinib treatment. These receptors originate from a human donor with chronic lymphocytic leukemia.

The chain combines TRBV7-9 with TRBJ2-1; 11 nucleotides agree with TRBD2. The CDR3 is made up of 15 amino acids. V gave up 8 bases and J gave up 9 bases; unmatched junction bases: 12. CDR1 is SEHNR and CDR2 is FQNEAQ in the germline V gene (reference sequence). In DNA form, the CDR3 reads TGTGCCAGCCTCTCTTTAGCGGGAGGGTCCATTGAGCAGTTCTTC. This sequence encodes CASLSLAGGSIEQFF. The variable domain in full, completed from reference TRBV7-9 and TRBJ2-1, reads DTGVSQNPRHKITKRGQNVTFRCDPISEHNRLYWYRQTLGQGPEFLTYFQNEAQLEKSRLLSDRFSAERPKGSFSTLEIQRTEQGDSAMYLCASLSLAGGSIEQFFGPGTRLTVL.

The J gene is TRBJ2-5, the V gene TRBV11-2; a possible D gene is TRBD2 (6 bases). V shed 5 bases and J shed 4 bases, with 11 bases lying between them. The V gene's germline CDR1 is SGHAT and CDR2 FQNNGV. CDR3 size: 13 residues. The CDR3 loop is CASSPPGGETQYF. For the CDR3, the DNA is TGTGCCAGCAGCCCCCCCGGGGGAGAGACCCAGTACTTC.

This clone showed up just a few times. The chain employs TRBV27 and TRBJ1-1; D is uncertain. Trimming shortened V by 3 bases and J by 4 bases, and 12 bases separated the two germline ends. Germline CDR1 MNHEY, CDR2 SMNVEV (reference sequence). The CDR3 is 14 amino acids. The CDR3 region is CASSFNLLGTEAFF. The CDR3 coding sequence is TGTGCCAGCAGTTTCAACCTCTTAGGCACTGAAGCTTTCTTT.

The rearrangement uses TRBV5-1 and TRBJ1-6, with D unclear. The CDR3 extends over 13 amino acids. The V gene lost 0 bases and the J gene lost 7 bases, with 5 bases spanning the gap. CDR1 is SGHRS and CDR2 is YFSETQ in the germline V gene. The CDR3 region is CASSLVRNSPLHF. For the CDR3, the DNA is TGCGCCAGCAGCTTGGTTCGAAATTCACCCCTCCACTTT.

On this clone: Other DNA sequences of this sample code for an identical CDR3. The chain joins TRBV6-1 to TRBJ1-2; TRBD1 agrees at 7 bases. Germline assignment: CDR1 MNHNS and CDR2 SASEGT. The V and J ends lost 6 bases and 8 bases, in that order; junction bases with no gene match: 9. CDR3 length: 13 amino acids. CDR3 bases: TGTGCCAGCAGGGCCGACAGGGCAGGAGGCTACACCTTC. Its translation: CASRADRAGGYTF.

V gene TRBV5-1 combines with J gene TRBJ2-7; 9 bases align to TRBD2. This CDR3 has 18 amino acids. Unmatched junction bases numbered 11, after V lost 1 base and J lost 0 bases. Germline V gives CDR1 SGHRS, CDR2 YFSETQ. The CDR3 region has the DNA TGCGCCAGCAGCTTGAGGTCGGCTAGCGGGGTTAGCTCCTACGAGCAGTACTTC. Translating it yields CASSLRSASGVSSYEQYF. Full variable domain (missing parts from reference TRBV5-1 and TRBJ2-7): KAGVTQTPRYLIKTRGQQVTLSCSPISGHRSVSWYQQTPGQGLQFLFEYFSETQRNKGNFPGRFSGRQFSNSRSEMNVSTLELGDSALYLCASSLRSASGVSSYEQYFGPGTRLTVT.

The chain combines TRBV28 with TRBJ2-7; 11 nucleotides align to TRBD1. The V gene's germline CDR1 is MDHEN and CDR2 SYDVKM. V was clipped by 2 bases and J by 3 bases; unmatched bases: 3. This CDR3 contains 15 residues. The CDR3 sequence: CASSLGQGANYEQYF. The CDR3 coding sequence is TGTGCCAGCAGTTTAGGACAGGGGGCCAACTACGAGCAGTACTTC. The entire variable domain, with the rest obtained from reference TRBV28 and TRBJ2-7, is as follows: DVKVTQSSRYLVKRTGEKVFLECVQDMDHENMFWYRQDPGLGLRLIYFSYDVKMKEKGDIPEGYSVSREKKERFSLILESASTNQTSMYLCASSLGQGANYEQYFGPGTRLTVT.

The chain joins TRBV18 to TRBJ2-5; D gene uncertain. The length of the CDR3 is 14 residues. V was cut by 2 bases and J by 1 base, with 8 bases left in between. Germline V lookup: CDR1 KGHSH, CDR2 LQKENI. Here the CDR3 DNA reads TGTGCCAGCTCACCAACCAGCCTCCAAGAGACCCAGTACTTC. This gives the protein CASSPTSLQETQYF.

This chain links TRBV5-4 with TRBJ2-7; TRBD1 agrees at 10 bases. The V gene end was trimmed by 3 bases and the J gene end by 2 bases; junction bases not matched to a gene: 8. CDR1 is SGHNT and CDR2 is YYREEE in the germline V gene (reference sequence). The CDR3 extends over 16 amino acids. CDR3 region: CASSSEGQGPPYEQYV. In nucleotides, the CDR3 is TGTGCCAGCAGCTCCGAGGGACAGGGGCCACCCTACGAGCAGTACGTC.

A remark on this clone: One end of the junction is discordant with germline, which a read error may explain. V is TRBV6-1 and J is TRBJ1-5, with 8 positions matching TRBD1. This CDR3 spans 14 amino acids. The V gene's germline CDR1 is MNHNS and CDR2 SASEGT. The CDR3 loop is CAAVSGGGKQPQHF. CDR3 in DNA: TGTGCCGCTGTATCAGGGGGCGGCAAGCAGCCCCAGCATTTT.

The chain carries TRBV6-1 and TRBJ1-2; D remains ambiguous. The CDR3 is 11 amino acids. The germline V gene has CDR1 MNHNS and CDR2 SASEGT. The V end lost 7 bases, the J end lost 5 bases, and 8 bases lay between the germline ends. This CDR3 reads CASMVGYGYTF. CDR3 in DNA: TGTGCCAGCATGGTTGGTTATGGCTACACCTTC.

The rearrangement links TRBV2 to TRBJ2-2, with a weak D call TRBD2 (6 bases). Trimming removed 8 bases from V and 4 bases from J, with 11 bases in between. The CDR3 runs 13 residues. CDR1 and CDR2 (germline): SNHLY, FYNNEI. The CDR3 spells CASPRRGTGELFF. For the CDR3, the DNA is TGTGCCAGCCCCCGGCGGGGCACCGGGGAGCTGTTTTTT.

This clone showed up just a few times. The CDR3 DNA sequence: TGTGCCACCAGGGGCTCTGGAAACACCATATATTTT. This gives the protein CATRGSGNTIYF. V gene TRBV28 combines with J gene TRBJ1-3; D may be TRBD1 (6 bases). The germline CDR1 and CDR2 sequences are MDHEN and SYDVKM. CDR3 length equals 12 residues. The V end was cut by 10 bases, the J end by 0 bases, with 7 bases between. Full variable domain (missing parts from reference TRBV28 and TRBJ1-3): DVKVTQSSRYLVKRTGEKVFLECVQDMDHENMFWYRQDPGLGLRLIYFSYDVKMKEKGDIPEGYSVSREKKERFSLILESASTNQTSMYLCATRGSGNTIYFGEGSWLTVV.

This chain connects TRBV10-1 to TRBJ1-2; no firm D call. Between the trimmed V and J ends, which lost 0 bases and 2 bases, there was a span of 7 bases. Germline CDR1 reads WNHNN; CDR2 reads SYGVQD (reference sequence). The CDR3 loop spans 14 amino acids. The CDR3 spells CASSESQRNYGYTF. The CDR3 DNA reads TGCGCCAGCAGTGAGTCTCAAAGAAACTATGGCTACACCTTC.

This clone was counted only a few times. The V call is TRBV5-4, the J call TRBJ2-6; TRBD1 might be the D (6 bases). V was trimmed by 3 bases and J by 1 base, leaving 8 bases between them. The CDR3 covers 15 residues. CDR1 and CDR2 from the germline V gene are SGHNT and YYREEE (reference sequence). The CDR3 is CASSSTGSGANVLTF. The CDR3 nucleotides read TGTGCCAGCAGCTCTACAGGGTCTGGGGCCAACGTCCTGACTTTC.

V and J are TRBV18 and TRBJ2-3; 7 bases are a match to TRBD1. Losses at the gene ends were 3 bases for V and 0 bases for J; bases not matched to a gene: 6. The CDR3 extends over 16 amino acids. CDR1 KGHSH and CDR2 LQKENI come from the germline V gene. CDR3 nucleotides: TGTGCCAGCTCACCCCGGGACAGACCTAGCACAGATACGCAGTATTTT. Its protein is CASSPRDRPSTDTQYF.

This clone was seen many times. The chain is built from TRBV11-2 and TRBJ1-1; D uncertain. V was pared by 5 bases and J by 1 base, with 14 bases between. There are 15 residues in the CDR3. Germline CDR1 SGHAT, CDR2 FQNNGV. CDR3 bases: TGTGCCAGCAGCCCACCGGGATGGGAGAACACTGAAGCTTTCTTT. Its protein is CASSPPGWENTEAFF.

V and J are TRBV6-5 and TRBJ1-1; D ambiguous. Per the germline V gene, CDR1 is MNHEY and CDR2 is SVGAGI. CDR3 length equals 11 residues. The V end lost 6 bases, the J end lost 7 bases, and 9 bases lay between the germline ends. Written as DNA, the CDR3 is TGTGCCAGCAGAGAGGTCGGTGAAGCTTTCTTT. Translation gives CASREVGEAFF.

The rearrangement joins TRBV5-1 to TRBJ2-3, with TRBD2 identical over 7 bases. The V and J ends lost 4 bases and 0 bases, in that order; junction bases with no gene match: 2. Germline CDR1 SGHRS, CDR2 YFSETQ. The CDR3 is 14 residues long. The CDR3 region is CASSPGGSTDTQYF. The CDR3 DNA follows: TGCGCCAGCAGCCCGGGGGGAAGCACAGATACGCAGTATTTT. Supplemented by reference TRBV5-1 and TRBJ2-3, the full variable domain reads KAGVTQTPRYLIKTRGQQVTLSCSPISGHRSVSWYQQTPGQGLQFLFEYFSETQRNKGNFPGRFSGRQFSNSRSEMNVSTLELGDSALYLCASSPGGSTDTQYFGPGTRLTVL.

The genes are TRBV10-3 and TRBJ2-7; 12 bases are a match to TRBD1. J was trimmed by 5 bases and V by 5 bases; bases with no gene match: 4. Germline values: CDR1 ENHRY, CDR2 SYGVKD. The CDR3 totals 14 residues. The CDR3, as DNA: TGTGCCATCAGTCCGGGACAGGGGGCGCACGAGCAGTACGTC. It encodes CAISPGQGAHEQYV.